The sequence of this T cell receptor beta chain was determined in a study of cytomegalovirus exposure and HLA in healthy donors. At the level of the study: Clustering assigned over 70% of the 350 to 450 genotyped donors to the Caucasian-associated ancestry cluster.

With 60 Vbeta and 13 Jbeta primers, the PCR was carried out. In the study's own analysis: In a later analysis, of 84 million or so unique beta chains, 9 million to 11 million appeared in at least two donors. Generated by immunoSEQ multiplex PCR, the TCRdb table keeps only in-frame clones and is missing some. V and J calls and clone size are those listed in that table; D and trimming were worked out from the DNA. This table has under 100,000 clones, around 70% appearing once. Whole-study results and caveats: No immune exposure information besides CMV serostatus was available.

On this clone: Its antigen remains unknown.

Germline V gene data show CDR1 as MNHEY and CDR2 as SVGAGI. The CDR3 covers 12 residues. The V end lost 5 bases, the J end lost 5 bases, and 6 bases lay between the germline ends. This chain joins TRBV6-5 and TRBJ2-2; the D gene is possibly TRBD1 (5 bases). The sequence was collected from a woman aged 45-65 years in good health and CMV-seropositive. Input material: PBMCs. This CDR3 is CASSRQTGELFF. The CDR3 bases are TGTGCCAGCAGTCGACAGACCGGGGAGCTGTTTTTT.